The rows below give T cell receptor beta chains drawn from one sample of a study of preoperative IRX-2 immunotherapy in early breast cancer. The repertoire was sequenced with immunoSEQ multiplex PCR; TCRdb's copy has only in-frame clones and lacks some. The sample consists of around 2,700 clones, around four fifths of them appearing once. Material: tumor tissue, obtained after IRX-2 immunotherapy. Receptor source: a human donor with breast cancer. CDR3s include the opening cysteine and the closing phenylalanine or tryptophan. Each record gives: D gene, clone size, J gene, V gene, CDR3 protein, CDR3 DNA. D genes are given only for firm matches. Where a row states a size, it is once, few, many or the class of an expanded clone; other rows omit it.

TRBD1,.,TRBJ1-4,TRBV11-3,CASSLDRENEKLFF,TGTGCCAGCAGCTTGGACAGGGAAAATGAAAAACTGTTTTTT
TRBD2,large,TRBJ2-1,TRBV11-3,CASSAATSGYNEQFF,TGTGCCAGCAGTGCCGCGACTAGCGGTTACAATGAGCAGTTCTTC
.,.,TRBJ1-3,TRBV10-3,CAISEAGSGNTIYF,TGTGCCATCAGTGAGGCGGGTTCTGGAAACACCATATATTTT
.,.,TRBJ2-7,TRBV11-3,CASSLGPRGESYEQYF,TGTGCCAGCAGCTTAGGCCCTAGAGGGGAATCTTACGAGCAGTACTTC
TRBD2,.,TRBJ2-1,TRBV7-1,CASSLSSLAGGRYNEQFF,TGTGCCAGCAGCTTAAGCTCCCTAGCGGGAGGGAGGTACAATGAGCAGTTCTTC
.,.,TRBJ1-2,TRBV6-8,CASSYPGYGYTF,TGTGCCAGCAGTTACCCAGGGTATGGCTACACCTTC
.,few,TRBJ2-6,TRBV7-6,CASSPSPSGANVLTF,TGTGCCAGCAGCCCGTCTCCCTCTGGGGCCAACGTCCTGACTTTC
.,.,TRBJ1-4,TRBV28,CASTEGGTNEKLFF,TGTGCCAGCACGGAAGGCGGAACTAATGAAAAACTGTTTTTT
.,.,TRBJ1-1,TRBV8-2,CASHDRVATEAFF,TGTGCCAGCCACGACAGGGTAGCCACTGAAGCTTTCTTT
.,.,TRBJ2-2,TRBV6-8,CASSWGSLTGELFF,TGTGCCAGCAGTTGGGGGTCTCTCACCGGGGAGCTGTTTTTT
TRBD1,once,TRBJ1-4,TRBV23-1,CANNYPGQDGEKLFF,TGCGCCAACAACTATCCGGGACAGGACGGAGAAAAACTGTTTTTT
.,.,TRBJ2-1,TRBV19,CASSIGFDPGGSYNEQFF,TGTGCCAGTAGTATAGGTTTTGATCCCGGGGGCTCCTACAATGAGCAGTTCTTC
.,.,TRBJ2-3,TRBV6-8,CASSYGGTDTQYF,TGTGCCAGCAGTTACGGGGGGACAGATACGCAGTATTTT
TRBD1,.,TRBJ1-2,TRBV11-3,CANSLGPPRQGYWSYGYTF,TGTGCCAACAGCTTGGGACCTCCGAGACAGGGGTACTGGAGCTATGGCTACACCTTC
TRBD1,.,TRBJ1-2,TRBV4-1,CASSQDWPGGDYGYTF,TGCGCCAGCAGCCAAGACTGGCCAGGGGGCGACTATGGCTACACCTTC
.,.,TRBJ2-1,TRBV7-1,CASTGVGVYNEQFF,TGTGCCAGCACGGGAGTGGGTGTTTACAATGAGCAGTTCTTC